This T cell receptor beta chain was observed in a study of somatic mutations in cytotoxic T cells in rheumatoid arthritis. Study observations and caveats: Of some 67 patients, 8 or 9 had a largest CD8+ clone that exceeded 20% of CD8+ cells.

TCRdb keeps only in-frame clones here, not all; method: immunoSEQ multiplex PCR. The table records more than 15,000 clones, more than 65% of them present only once. Comment on this clone: Its specificity is unknown.

V was trimmed by 1 base and J by 3 bases, leaving 9 bases between them. The CDR3 extends over 15 amino acids. The germline V gene has CDR1 SGHVS and CDR2 FNYEAQ. The chain uses TRBV7-6 and TRBJ1-4; the D gene is possibly TRBD1 (6 bases). This sequence originates from an adult with rheumatoid arthritis. Sequencing input: CD8+ T cells sorted from blood. CDR3 nucleotide sequence: TGTGCCAGCAGCTTAGGAGGGGGTCCTAATGAAAAACTGTTTTTT. Translating gives CASSLGGGPNEKLFF.